These T cell receptor beta chains were read from a single sample in a study of shared clonotypes between healthy human individuals. Sequencing was performed with immunoSEQ multiplex PCR; in TCRdb, only in-frame clones are kept and a portion is missing. The sample shows 180,000 or so clones, roughly 91% of them seen only once. The sample consisted of naive CD4+ T cells sorted from blood. These receptor sequences come from a woman aged 25 to 39 in good health. Both conserved end residues are part of each CDR3. D genes are given only for firm matches. Clone size is shown for a subset of rows, as once, few, many or a class of expanded clone.

v_call	j_call	d_call	clone_size	cdr3_nt	cdr3_aa
TRBV11-2	TRBJ2-7	NA	NA	TGTGCCAGCAGCCACAAGTACGAGCAGTACTTC	CASSHKYEQYF
TRBV28	TRBJ2-7	TRBD2	NA	TGTGCCAGCAGACCGACAGCGGGAGGGGCGCAGTACTTC	CASRPTAGGAQYF
TRBV7-6	TRBJ2-7	NA	NA	TGTGCCAGCAGCTTAGGGGTGATGGGATACGAGCAGTACTTC	CASSLGVMGYEQYF
TRBV6-6	TRBJ2-7	TRBD1	NA	TGTGCCACGACAGGGGGCCCGTACGAGCAGTACTTC	CATTGGPYEQYF
TRBV2	TRBJ1-2	NA	NA	TGTGCCAGTTTAATCAGGGGAGGTCATGGCTACACCTTC	CASLIRGGHGYTF
TRBV2	TRBJ1-5	NA	few	TGTGCCAGCAGTGAATTCGGGGATCAGCCCCAGCATTTT	CASSEFGDQPQHF
TRBV6-1	TRBJ1-1	NA	NA	TGTGCCAGCAGCGAACAGGGGAACACTGAAGCTTTCTTT	CASSEQGNTEAFF
TRBV5-1	TRBJ2-7	TRBD1	NA	TGCGCCAGCAGCCATACCGGGACAGGGGGGAATGAGCAGTACTTC	CASSHTGTGGNEQYF
TRBV6-6	TRBJ1-1	NA	NA	TGTGCCAGCAGTGTGACTGTGAACACTGAAGCTTTCTTT	CASSVTVNTEAFF
TRBV15	TRBJ2-7	NA	NA	TGTGCCACCAGCATGGAGAGCTTTAGTGGGGCGCACTTC	CATSMESFSGAHF
TRBV9	TRBJ2-7	NA	NA	TGTGCCAGCAGCAGGGGAAACTACGAGCAGTACTTC	CASSRGNYEQYF
TRBV7-9	TRBJ2-7	NA	NA	TGTGCCAGCAGCTCGGGTCTCTACGAGCAGTACTTC	CASSSGLYEQYF
TRBV10-3	TRBJ2-1	NA	NA	TGTGCCATCAGTGAAGGGCCCAACACCTACAATGAGCAGTTCTTC	CAISEGPNTYNEQFF
TRBV19	TRBJ2-7	NA	NA	TGTGCCAGTAGTATTGGGCAGCGGAGCTCCTACGAGCAGTACTTC	CASSIGQRSSYEQYF
TRBV12-5	TRBJ2-5	TRBD1	NA	TGTGCTAGTGGCACAGGGGGCCAAGAGACCCAGTACTTC	CASGTGGQETQYF
TRBV4-1	TRBJ2-2	NA	NA	TGCGCCAGCAGCCAGAGCGTCAGTCTACCAAACACCGGGGAGCTGTTTTTT	CASSQSVSLPNTGELFF
TRBV6-1	TRBJ2-6	NA	NA	TGTGCCAGCACTGCGTCGGGTGCAGGGGCCAACGTCCTGACTTTC	CASTASGAGANVLTF
TRBV7-9	TRBJ1-6	NA	NA	TGTGCCAGCAGAGGGGGAACAGGGTCGGATTCACCCCTCCACTTT	CASRGGTGSDSPLHF